The source of this TCR beta chain is a study of human T cells and chemical hapten exposure. Authors' processing steps: Individual samples carried between roughly 23,224 and 690,600 TCRs, with some 100,000 as the median. Each CDR3 protein gets one entry after TCRdb re-called the 5' RACE reads with MiXCR. For this entry, the V and J calls and clone size follow TCRdb and not the study's own pipeline. Among approximately 110,000 distinct CDR3 sequences listed, roughly a fifth were seen once. Whole blood, unfractionated, served as the material for total RNA extraction. This CDR3 has 15 residues. Germline V lookup: CDR1 SGDLS, CDR2 YYNGEE. Trimming left V 2 bases short and J 0 bases short, with 8 bases between.

V and J are TRBV9 and TRBJ2-2; the D gene is possibly TRBD1 (5 bases). The receptor comes from a human donor in good health. CDR3 sequence reads: CASSVSRANTGELFF. Here the CDR3 DNA reads TGTGCCAGCAGCGTTAGCAGGGCGAACACCGGGGAGCTGTTTTTT.